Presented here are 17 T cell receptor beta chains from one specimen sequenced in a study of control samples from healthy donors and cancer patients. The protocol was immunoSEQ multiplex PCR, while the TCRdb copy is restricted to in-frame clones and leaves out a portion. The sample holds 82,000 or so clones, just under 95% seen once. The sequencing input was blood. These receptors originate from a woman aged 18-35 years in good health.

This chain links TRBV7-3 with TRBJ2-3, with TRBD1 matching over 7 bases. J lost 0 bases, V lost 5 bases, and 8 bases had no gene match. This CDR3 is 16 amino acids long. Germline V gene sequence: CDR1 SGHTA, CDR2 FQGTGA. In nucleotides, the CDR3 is TGTGCCAGCAGCCTACAGGGGTTGCCTAGCACAGATACGCAGTATTTT. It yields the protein CASSLQGLPSTDTQYF.

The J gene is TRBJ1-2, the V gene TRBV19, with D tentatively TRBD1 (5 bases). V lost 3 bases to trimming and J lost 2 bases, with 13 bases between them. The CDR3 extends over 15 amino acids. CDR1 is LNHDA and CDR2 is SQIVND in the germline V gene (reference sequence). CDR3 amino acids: CASSMGQSGNYGYTF. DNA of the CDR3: TGTGCCAGTAGTATGGGTCAGTCAGGGAACTATGGCTACACCTTC.

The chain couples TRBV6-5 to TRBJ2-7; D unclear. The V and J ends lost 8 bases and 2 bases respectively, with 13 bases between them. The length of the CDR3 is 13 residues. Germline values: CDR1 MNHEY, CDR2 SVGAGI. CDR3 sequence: CASRQSSTYEQYF. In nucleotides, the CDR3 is TGTGCCAGCCGGCAGAGTAGCACCTACGAGCAGTACTTC.

The CDR3 DNA reads as TGTGCCAGTAGTGTGGGGGACGGACCAGGTGAGACCCAGTACTTC. As protein: CASSVGDGPGETQYF. The rearrangement joins TRBV19 to TRBJ2-5; D might be TRBD1 or TRBD2, each matching 5 bases. The CDR3 extends over 15 amino acids. Looked up from germline, CDR1 is LNHDA and CDR2 is SQIVND (reference sequence). V lost 5 bases and J lost 5, with 18 bases in between.

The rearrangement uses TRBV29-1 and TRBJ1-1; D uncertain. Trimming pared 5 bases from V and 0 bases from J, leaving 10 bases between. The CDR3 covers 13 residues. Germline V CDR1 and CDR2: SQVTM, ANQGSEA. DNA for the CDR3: TGCAGCGTTTTACGTCCCATGAACACTGAAGCTTTCTTT. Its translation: CSVLRPMNTEAFF.

The CDR3 reads CASSQDQTGHEKLFF. The DNA of the CDR3 is TGCGCCAGCAGCCAAGATCAGACCGGGCATGAAAAACTGTTTTTT. The chain is built from TRBV4-3 and TRBJ1-4; no clear D. Germline loops: CDR1 LGHNA, CDR2 YSLEER. This CDR3 spans 15 amino acids. Trimming took 0 bases from V and 6 from J, leaving 11 bases between them.

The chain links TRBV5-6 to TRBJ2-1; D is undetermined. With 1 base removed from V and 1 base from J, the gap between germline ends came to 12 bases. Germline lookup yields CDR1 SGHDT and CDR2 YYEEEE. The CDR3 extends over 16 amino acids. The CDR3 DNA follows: TGTGCCAGCAGCTTGAGGCAGTATCCGTCCTACAATGAGCAGTTCTTC. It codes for CASSLRQYPSYNEQFF.

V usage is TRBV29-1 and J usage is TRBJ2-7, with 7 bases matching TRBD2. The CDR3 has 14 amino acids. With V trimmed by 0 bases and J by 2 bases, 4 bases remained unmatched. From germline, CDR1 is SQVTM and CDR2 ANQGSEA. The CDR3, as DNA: TGCAGCGTTGAAGAGAAGGGGAGGGCCTACGAGCAGTACTTC. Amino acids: CSVEEKGRAYEQYF.

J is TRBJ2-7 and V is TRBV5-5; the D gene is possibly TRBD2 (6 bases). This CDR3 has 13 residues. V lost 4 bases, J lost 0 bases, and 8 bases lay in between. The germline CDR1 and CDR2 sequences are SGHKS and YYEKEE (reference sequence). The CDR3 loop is CASSGGTSYEQYF. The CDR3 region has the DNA TGTGCCAGCAGCGGCGGGACCTCCTACGAGCAGTACTTC.

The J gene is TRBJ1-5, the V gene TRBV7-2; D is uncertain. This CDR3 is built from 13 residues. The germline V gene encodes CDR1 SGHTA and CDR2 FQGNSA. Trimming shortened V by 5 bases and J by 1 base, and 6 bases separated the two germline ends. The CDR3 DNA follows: TGTGCCAGCAGCCCCGACAGCAATCAGCCCCAGCATTTT. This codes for CASSPDSNQPQHF.

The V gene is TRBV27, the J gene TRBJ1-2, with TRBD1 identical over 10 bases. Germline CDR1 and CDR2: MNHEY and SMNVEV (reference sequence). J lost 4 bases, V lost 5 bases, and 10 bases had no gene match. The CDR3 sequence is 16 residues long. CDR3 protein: CASSEDRGRLFYGYTF. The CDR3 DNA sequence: TGTGCCAGCAGTGAAGACAGGGGGCGGTTGTTCTATGGCTACACCTTC.

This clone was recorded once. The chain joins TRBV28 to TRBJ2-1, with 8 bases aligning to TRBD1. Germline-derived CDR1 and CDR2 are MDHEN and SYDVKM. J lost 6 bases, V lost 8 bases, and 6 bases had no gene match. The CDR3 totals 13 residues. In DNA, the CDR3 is TGTGCCAGCCAAGGACAGGGTTTCAATGAGCAGTTCTTC. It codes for CASQGQGFNEQFF.

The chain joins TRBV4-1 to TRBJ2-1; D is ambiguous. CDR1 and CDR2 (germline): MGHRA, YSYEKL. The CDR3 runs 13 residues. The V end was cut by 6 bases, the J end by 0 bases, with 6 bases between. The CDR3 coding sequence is TGCGCCAGCAGGGACCTCTCCTACAATGAGCAGTTCTTC. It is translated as CASRDLSYNEQFF.

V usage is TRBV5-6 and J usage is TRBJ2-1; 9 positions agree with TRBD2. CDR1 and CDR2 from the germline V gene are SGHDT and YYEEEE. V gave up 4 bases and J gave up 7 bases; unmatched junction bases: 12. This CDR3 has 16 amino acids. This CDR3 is CASSPRGSGSRNEQFF. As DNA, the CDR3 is TGTGCCAGCAGCCCGAGGGGTAGCGGGAGCAGAAATGAGCAGTTCTTC.

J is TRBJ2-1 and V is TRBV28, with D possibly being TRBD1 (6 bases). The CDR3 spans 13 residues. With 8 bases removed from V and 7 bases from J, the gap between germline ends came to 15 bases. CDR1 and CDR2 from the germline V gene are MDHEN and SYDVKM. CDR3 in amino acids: CASQQGPANEQFF. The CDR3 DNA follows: TGTGCCAGCCAGCAGGGGCCTGCTAATGAGCAGTTCTTC.

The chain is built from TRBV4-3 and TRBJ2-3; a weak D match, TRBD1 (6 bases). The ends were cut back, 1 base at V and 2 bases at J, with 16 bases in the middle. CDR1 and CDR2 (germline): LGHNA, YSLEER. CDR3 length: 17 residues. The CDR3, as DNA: TGCGCCAGCAGCCAAGGACCCCGGGACACAGACACAGATACGCAGTATTTT. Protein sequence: CASSQGPRDTDTDTQYF.

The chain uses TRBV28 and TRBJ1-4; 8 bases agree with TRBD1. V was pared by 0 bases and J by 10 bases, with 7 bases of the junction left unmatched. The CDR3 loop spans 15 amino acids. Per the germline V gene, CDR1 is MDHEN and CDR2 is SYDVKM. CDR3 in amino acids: CASSLWTGDVGKLFF. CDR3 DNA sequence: TGTGCCAGCAGTTTATGGACAGGGGACGTTGGAAAACTGTTTTTT.